This T cell receptor (beta chain) was observed in a study of Ad26.COV2.S vaccination and SARS-CoV-2 variants (dated by TCRdb to 2020 to 2022). General notes on the study: Vaccine-arm donors came from COV1001, a multicentre, randomized, double-blind, placebo-controlled phase I-IIa trial of Ad26.COV2.S in healthy adults. Blinding of investigators to trial group allocation was maintained during experiments and outcome assessment. TCRbeta repertoire sequencing served as the tool for gauging how specific and how broad the SARS-CoV-2-reactive T cell receptors were following Ad26.COV2.S vaccination. The TCR-sequenced set comprised approximately 32 samples: approximately 19 Ad26.COV2.S vaccine recipients, 5 placebo recipients and 8 SARS-CoV-2 convalescent individuals. Ad26.COV2.S was administered intramuscularly at 5 x 10^10 or 1 x 10^11 viral particles, either as a single shot or as two shots given 56 days apart. Participants in the trial were split at random into five groups of five each, receiving low-dose or high-dose Ad26.COV2.S once or twice, or else placebo on both occasions.

Sequences SNHLY (CDR1) and FYNNEI (CDR2) are obtained from the germline V gene. The CDR3 starts with the cysteine, ends with the phenylalanine, and has 15 residues. Only the CDR3 part of the read is kept: 45 bases, read in frame from the first base. Trimming removed 6 bases from V and 5 bases from J; the gene matches leave 7 bases unexplained. With respect to this clone: Its cognate antigen has yet to be identified. No base qualities exist here, and no much larger clone lies one base off it.

The immunoSEQ Assay was used to sequence TCRbeta CDR3 regions. After extraction, genomic DNA underwent amplification by bias-controlled multiplex PCR, followed by high-throughput sequencing. As for how the authors treated the data: To quantify the absolute abundance of every unique TCRbeta CDR3 region, sequences were collapsed and filtered. T cell fraction was estimated by normalization of TCRbeta template counts to usable DNA, with usable DNA being measured through amplification of reference genes present in all nucleated cells. Repertoire TCRs were annotated as SARS-CoV-2-specific when V gene, CDR3 amino acid sequence and J gene were exactly matched to a known reactive TCR set. MIRA supplied the reference SARS-CoV-2 TCR set, which was filtered for enrichment in COVID-19-positive ImmuneCODE repertoires so that public or cross-reactive TCRs were removed. Using the MIRA antigens, annotated TCRs were further analysed by specific ORF or by position within an ORF. Breadth was defined as annotated unique rearrangements over total unique productive rearrangements; depth was the summed frequency of those rearrangements. TCR breadth was compared between groups using two-sided Wilcoxon rank-sum tests. Entries here come from immuneACCESS through TCRdb and include only in-frame sequences with V and J called. Some clones fail to appear in such tables; in the studies checked, an unresolved V gene covers under half of the shortfall, and the cause of the remainder is unknown. V and J calls and clone size are copied from that table; D and trimming were computed from the DNA. This sample has hundreds of thousands of clones in its table, and roughly 90% of those were observed once. Of the sample, around 1.4% is held by the ten largest clones.

The treatment or condition label, read with the paper, signifies: about 20 received Ad26.COV2.S at low or high dose, single or two shots; several received placebo; per-sample allocation not given. Repertoires of vaccine and placebo recipients were sequenced from samples taken on day 63 after the first injection. Between 29 July and 7 August 2020, Cohort 1b enrolled 25 adults aged 18-55 years at one site in Boston, USA. Ad26.COV2.S consisted of a replication-incompetent adenovirus type 26 vector by which a prefusion-stabilized SARS-CoV-2 spike protein from the original Wuhan strain was expressed. Study-wide conclusions, independent of this receptor: The authors noted that the TCR breadth and depth analyses may have underestimated total T cell responses. Higher spike-specific TCR breadth was observed in Ad26.COV2.S recipients than in placebo recipients (P = 0.0014). After vaccination, substantial breadth of spike-specific CD8+ and CD4+ T cell responses was reported. The study was not powered for comparison of responses between vaccine doses or regimens. Comparable non-spike TCR breadth was observed between vaccine and placebo recipients, consistent with only spike being contained in the vaccine.

The sequence joins TRBV2 to TRBJ2-1, and 10 bases in between align with TRBD2. This receptor was identified in a person between 18 and 65 years old who received the Ad26.COV2.S COVID-19 vaccine or a placebo. The specimen comprised peripheral blood, sampled in a trial of Ad26.COV2.S vaccine versus placebo. The CDR3 protein sequence reads: CASRDKLAGDNEQFF. The nucleotide sequence is TGTGCCAGCAGGGATAAGCTAGCGGGAGACAATGAGCAGTTCTTC.